Sequencing of this T cell receptor (beta chain) was carried out in a study of immune evolution from preneoplasia to lung adenocarcinoma. Here immunoSEQ multiplex PCR was the method, and the copy in TCRdb shows in-frame clones only, minus some. This sample has thousands of clones, with around 75% found just once. General study findings and limits: Later-stage lesions seemingly showed higher T cell density and diversity than normal lung. Normal lung had the highest top T cell clone frequencies.

Premalignant or tumor cells were enriched by macro-dissection after pathologic assessment. This clone turned up a few times. Antigen unknown. CDR3 length: 13 residues. The V gene lost 3 bases and the J gene lost 7 bases, with 10 bases spanning the gap. Germline V CDR1 and CDR2: KGHSH, LQKENI. The V gene is TRBV18, the J gene TRBJ1-5; no firm D call. Input material: FFPE invasive lung adenocarcinoma tissue. The clonotype comes from a person between 60 and 69 years old with lung adenocarcinoma. The CDR3 region has the DNA TGTGCCAGCTCACCCGGGGAGGGCCAGCCCCAGCATTTT. As protein: CASSPGEGQPQHF. The entire variable domain, with the rest obtained from reference TRBV18 and TRBJ1-5, is as follows: NAGVMQNPRHLVRRRGQEARLRCSPMKGHSHVYWYRQLPEEGLKFMVYLQKENIIDESGMPKERFSAEFPKEGPSILRIQQVVRGDSAAYFCASSPGEGQPQHFGDGTRLSIL.